These 23 T cell receptor beta chains share one sample of origin, sequenced in a study of cytomegalovirus exposure and HLA in healthy donors. The PCR contained 60 Vbeta and 13 Jbeta primers. Measured with immunoSEQ multiplex PCR; TCRdb has only the in-frame clones, and not every one. The profile shows fewer than 110,000 clones, approximately 85% of them singletons. Sequencing used PBMCs. Receptor source: a man aged 25 to 40 in good health and CMV-seronegative.

V and J are TRBV28 and TRBJ1-2; D call uncertain. CDR3 length: 13 residues. Germline-derived CDR1 and CDR2 are MDHEN and SYDVKM. V lost 2 bases to trimming and J lost 2 bases, with 6 bases between them. CDR3 sequence (DNA): TGTGCCAGCAGTTTAAGTCGGAACTATGGCTACACCTTC. Its protein is CASSLSRNYGYTF.

The CDR3 spells CASSSRQGTYEQYF. The CDR3 DNA reads TGTGCCAGCAGTTCGAGACAGGGGACCTACGAGCAGTACTTC. V gene TRBV6-1 combines with J gene TRBJ2-7, with 8 positions matching TRBD1. Unmatched junction bases numbered 5, after V lost 5 bases and J lost 2 bases. The germline V gene encodes CDR1 MNHNS and CDR2 SASEGT. The CDR3 totals 14 residues.

This chain joins TRBV18 and TRBJ2-1, with D perhaps TRBD2 (6 bases). Germline loops: CDR1 KGHSH, CDR2 LQKENI. Trimming left V 5 bases short and J 4 bases short, with 12 bases between. The CDR3 consists of 14 residues. The CDR3, as DNA: TGTGCCAGCTCATTGGGAGGCCAGTACAATGAGCAGTTCTTC. Translation gives CASSLGGQYNEQFF.

There are a few counts of this clone. The V call is TRBV30, the J call TRBJ2-2; TRBD2 agrees at 9 bases. Germline assignment: CDR1 GTSNPN and CDR2 SVGIG (reference sequence). The junction had 7 bases not matched to a gene; V was cut back by 4 bases and J by 7 bases. The CDR3 runs 14 residues. CDR3 amino acids: CAWTSGNGGGELFF. CDR3 bases: TGTGCCTGGACTAGCGGGAATGGGGGCGGGGAGCTGTTTTTT.

V is TRBV5-1 and J is TRBJ2-1; 8 bases fit TRBD2. The CDR3 is 16 residues long. V was pared by 1 base and J by 8 bases, with 11 bases of the junction left unmatched. Germline CDR1 and CDR2: SGHRS and YFSETQ. The CDR3 sequence is CASSLFSGARADEQFF. Written as DNA, the CDR3 is TGCGCCAGCAGCTTGTTTAGCGGGGCAAGAGCGGATGAGCAGTTCTTC.

This clone appeared once. J is TRBJ2-7 and V is TRBV30; a possible D gene is TRBD2 (5 bases). This CDR3 comprises 14 residues. The V gene lost 2 bases and the J gene lost 4 bases, with 15 bases spanning the gap. In germline, CDR1 is GTSNPN, CDR2 SVGIG (reference sequence). The CDR3 DNA is TGTGCCTGGAGTTCGTGGGCCCGGGGATACGAGCAGTACTTC. This sequence encodes CAWSSWARGYEQYF.

This clone was found once. J is TRBJ1-2 and V is TRBV5-4, with TRBD1 matching over 9 bases. With V trimmed by 4 bases and J by 1 base, 5 bases remained unmatched. The CDR3 totals 15 residues. The germline CDR1 and CDR2 sequences are SGHNT and YYREEE (reference sequence). The CDR3: CASSPGTGNNYGYTF. For the CDR3, the DNA is TGTGCCAGCAGCCCCGGGACAGGGAATAACTATGGCTACACCTTC.

Concerning this clone itself: Other DNA sequences of this sample code for an identical CDR3. This chain links TRBV9 with TRBJ2-3, with 12 bases fitting TRBD2. V lost 0 bases, J lost 3 bases, and 2 bases stayed unmatched. This CDR3 spans 16 amino acids. Germline values: CDR1 SGDLS, CDR2 YYNGEE. Here the CDR3 DNA reads TGTGCCAGCAGCGTAGGGACTAGCGGGGCGACAGATACGCAGTATTTT. This codes for CASSVGTSGATDTQYF. The full variable domain, with the rest looked up from reference TRBV9 and TRBJ2-3, is DSGVTQTPKHLITATGQRVTLRCSPRSGDLSVYWYQQSLDQGLQFLIQYYNGEERAKGNILERFSAQQFPDLHSELNLSSLELGDSALYFCASSVGTSGATDTQYFGPGTRLTVL.

V is TRBV5-6 and J is TRBJ1-5; D is perhaps TRBD1 (6 bases). The CDR3 is made up of 17 amino acids. Germline V lookup: CDR1 SGHDT, CDR2 YYEEEE. V dropped 4 bases and J dropped 7 bases, with 24 bases sitting between them. CDR3: CASSHRDTRLSEQPQHF. For the CDR3, the DNA is TGTGCCAGCAGCCACCGGGACACCCGCCTCAGCGAACAGCCCCAGCATTTT.

This chain links TRBV18 with TRBJ1-2; 7 nucleotides match TRBD1. V gave up 2 bases and J gave up 7 bases; unmatched junction bases: 10. Per germline, CDR1 KGHSH and CDR2 LQKENI. The CDR3 has 15 residues. This CDR3 reads CASSPSPQGRRGYTF. The CDR3 nucleotides are TGTGCCAGCTCACCATCTCCACAGGGGAGACGTGGCTACACCTTC.

The chain employs TRBV29-1 and TRBJ2-2; TRBD2 aligns across 8 bases. J was trimmed by 4 bases and V by 3 bases; bases with no gene match: 1. Germline V gene lookup returns CDR1 SQVTM and CDR2 ANQGSEA. This CDR3 is built from 13 residues. CDR3 nucleotides: TGCAGCGTTGACGGGGGGGCCACCGGGGAGCTGTTTTTT. Amino acids: CSVDGGATGELFF.

The V call is TRBV14, the J call TRBJ2-3; D is unclear. The CDR3 totals 14 residues. V was cut by 0 bases and J by 2 bases, with 6 bases left in between. CDR1 is SGHDN and CDR2 is FVKESK in the germline V gene. The CDR3 is CASSQDLPTDTQYF. CDR3 nucleotide sequence: TGTGCCAGCAGCCAAGACCTACCCACAGATACGCAGTATTTT. Drawing the rest from reference TRBV14 and TRBJ2-3, the complete variable domain is EAGVTQFPSHSVIEKGQTVTLRCDPISGHDNLYWYRRVMGKEIKFLLHFVKESKQDESGMPNNRFLAERTGGTYSTLKVQPAELEDSGVYFCASSQDLPTDTQYFGPGTRLTVL.

The chain recombines TRBV5-1 with TRBJ2-7; D remains unclear. The CDR3 totals 14 residues. V dropped 0 bases and J dropped 1 base, with 8 bases sitting between them. Looked up from germline, CDR1 is SGHRS and CDR2 is YFSETQ. CDR3: CASSLDPSSYEQYF. CDR3 DNA: TGCGCCAGCAGCTTGGATCCCAGTTCCTACGAGCAGTACTTC.

The rearrangement uses TRBV28 and TRBJ2-7; 7 bases map to TRBD1. There are 14 residues in the CDR3. V lost 6 bases, J lost 5 bases, and 10 bases stayed unmatched. Per germline, CDR1 MDHEN and CDR2 SYDVKM. The CDR3 sequence: CASRHRDRFHEQYF. CDR3 nucleotide sequence: TGTGCCAGCAGACATAGGGACAGATTCCACGAGCAGTACTTC.

The sample holds one count of this clone. The gene calls are TRBV5-6 and TRBJ2-5; 7 nucleotides line up with TRBD2. V was pared by 2 bases and J by 3 bases, with 1 base of the junction left unmatched. This CDR3 contains 13 residues. The germline V gene has CDR1 SGHDT and CDR2 YYEEEE. The CDR3 protein is CASSLGLEETQYF. CDR3 sequence (DNA): TGTGCCAGCAGCTTAGGACTAGAAGAGACCCAGTACTTC.

The chain carries TRBV12-5 and TRBJ2-5; D unresolved. Germline CDR1 and CDR2: LGHNT and FRNRAP. Trimming took 7 bases from V and 3 from J, leaving 15 bases between them. This CDR3 contains 14 residues. This CDR3 reads CASAPPSSKETQYF. The CDR3 coding sequence is TGTGCTAGTGCCCCACCGAGTAGTAAAGAGACCCAGTACTTC.

V usage is TRBV18 and J usage is TRBJ2-6; D perhaps matches TRBD2 (5 bases). There are 15 residues in the CDR3. Germline CDR1 is KGHSH and CDR2 is LQKENI. The V end was cut by 5 bases, the J end by 2 bases, with 10 bases between. The CDR3 DNA reads as TGTGCCAGCTCAACCGGGGAAACTGGGGCCAACGTCCTGACTTTC. Residues: CASSTGETGANVLTF.

This clone showed up just once. The V and J genes are TRBV11-2 and TRBJ1-6; tentatively, D is TRBD1 (5 bases). From germline, CDR1 is SGHAT and CDR2 FQNNGV. The CDR3 spans 12 residues. Trimming took off 6 bases at V and 7 bases at J, with 7 bases between the two ends. CDR3 DNA sequence: TGTGCCAGCAGTCGACAGAATTCACCCCTCCACTTT. Its protein is CASSRQNSPLHF. Combining the CDR3 with reference TRBV11-2 and TRBJ1-6 gives the whole variable domain EAGVAQSPRYKIIEKRQSVAFWCNPISGHATLYWYQQILGQGPKLLIQFQNNGVVDDSQLPKDRFSAERLKGVDSTLKIQPAKLEDSAVYLCASSRQNSPLHFGNGTRLTVT.

The J gene is TRBJ2-1, the V gene TRBV28, with 7 bases aligning to TRBD2. The CDR3 sequence is 17 residues long. The germline CDR1 and CDR2 sequences are MDHEN and SYDVKM. Losses at the gene ends were 3 bases for V and 4 bases for J; bases not matched to a gene: 12. CDR3 DNA: TGTGCCAGCAGTTTTAACAAAAAGGCTAGCGGTTACAATGAGCAGTTCTTC. Protein product: CASSFNKKASGYNEQFF. The entire variable domain, with the rest obtained from reference TRBV28 and TRBJ2-1, is as follows: DVKVTQSSRYLVKRTGEKVFLECVQDMDHENMFWYRQDPGLGLRLIYFSYDVKMKEKGDIPEGYSVSREKKERFSLILESASTNQTSMYLCASSFNKKASGYNEQFFGPGTRLTVL.

This chain joins TRBV2 and TRBJ2-5; 7 nucleotides align to TRBD1. This CDR3 is 16 amino acids long. Germline V gives CDR1 SNHLY, CDR2 FYNNEI. After removal of 8 bases from V and 5 bases from J, the junction contained 17 bases not matched to a gene. The CDR3 is CASALNRGPLGETQYF. In DNA, the CDR3 is TGTGCCAGCGCATTGAACAGGGGCCCCCTCGGGGAGACCCAGTACTTC.

The rearrangement joins TRBV7-9 to TRBJ1-6; D possibly corresponds to TRBD1 (5 bases). The germline gives CDR1 SEHNR, CDR2 FQNEAQ (reference sequence). V shed 4 bases and J shed 0 bases, with 13 bases lying between them. The CDR3 covers 17 residues. DNA for the CDR3: TGTGCCAGCAGCTCCTTGGGGGGTTTCTCCTATAATTCACCCCTCCACTTT. It translates to CASSSLGGFSYNSPLHF.

This clone appeared a few times. The gene calls are TRBV2 and TRBJ2-7; 7 bases are shared with TRBD1. V shed 5 bases, J shed 3 bases, and the junction held 4 bases outside the gene matches. This CDR3 comprises 13 residues. Germline V gene sequence: CDR1 SNHLY, CDR2 FYNNEI. CDR3 sequence: CASSRSGGYEQYF. The CDR3 DNA reads as TGTGCCAGCAGTCGGTCAGGGGGCTACGAGCAGTACTTC.

The chain is built from TRBV27 and TRBJ1-2; the match to TRBD1 covers 8 bases. Trimming cost V 5 bases and J 1 base; bases outside gene matches: 3. The CDR3 runs 14 residues. Per germline, CDR1 MNHEY and CDR2 SMNVEV (reference sequence). The CDR3 DNA sequence: TGTGCCAGCAGTCGGACAGGGCATAACTATGGCTACACCTTC. This encodes CASSRTGHNYGYTF.